Given below is one T cell receptor (beta chain) in context. Its antigen remains unknown. Using immunoSEQ multiplex PCR, the repertoire was profiled, and TCRdb retains in-frame clones only, with some absent. The sample includes more than 90,000 clones, 82% of them seen just once. This sample was taken from a study of radiotherapy plus CTLA-4 blockade in lung cancer. V lost 2 bases to trimming and J lost 5 bases; unmatched junction nucleotides: 5. Germline-derived CDR1 and CDR2 are MNHNY and SVGAGI (reference sequence). CDR3 length equals 15 residues. General study findings and limits: Blood TCR clones of tumor origin expanded after radiotherapy plus ipilimumab.

The rearrangement joins TRBV6-6 to TRBJ1-4, with 7 positions matching TRBD1. Material: peripheral blood, obtained from a patient treated with radiotherapy plus ipilimumab. The receptor was isolated from a human donor with non-small cell lung cancer that progressed on radiotherapy plus ipilimumab. DNA of the CDR3: TGTGCCAGCAGTTACGACAGGGCCTGGAATGAAAAACTGTTTTTT. Amino acid sequence: CASSYDRAWNEKLFF.